Below are 14 T cell receptor beta chains sequenced from a single sample in a study of cytotoxic CD8 clonotypes in ibrutinib-treated CLL. Assay: immunoSEQ multiplex PCR; the TCRdb copy retains only in-frame clones and omits some. The repertoire holds roughly 40,000 clones, with about two thirds as singletons. The sequencing used PBMCs, collected at disease progression, from a patient treated with ibrutinib. These receptors came from a human donor with chronic lymphocytic leukemia.

This clone has more than one count but fewer than ten. V usage is TRBV6-5 and J usage is TRBJ1-1; 11 bases are shared with TRBD1. The CDR3 has 14 amino acids. Germline V gives CDR1 MNHEY, CDR2 SVGAGI. Unmatched junction bases numbered 9, after V lost 8 bases and J lost 7 bases. CDR3: CASRQWTGGNEAFF. The CDR3 DNA sequence: TGTGCCAGCCGGCAATGGACAGGGGGCAATGAAGCTTTCTTT.

The chain employs TRBV7-9 and TRBJ2-7, with D tentatively TRBD1 (6 bases). The V end was cut by 4 bases, the J end by 5 bases, with 12 bases between. The CDR3 is 13 amino acids. In germline, CDR1 is SEHNR, CDR2 FQNEAQ (reference sequence). The CDR3 DNA follows: TGTGCCAGCAGCTACACAGGGACCCACGAGCAGTACTTC. Amino acids: CASSYTGTHEQYF. The variable domain in full, completed from reference TRBV7-9 and TRBJ2-7, reads DTGVSQNPRHKITKRGQNVTFRCDPISEHNRLYWYRQTLGQGPEFLTYFQNEAQLEKSRLLSDRFSAERPKGSFSTLEIQRTEQGDSAMYLCASSYTGTHEQYFGPGTRLTVT.

This clone was counted once. This chain uses TRBV5-1 with TRBJ2-5; tentative D call: TRBD1 (6 bases). Germline V gives CDR1 SGHRS, CDR2 YFSETQ. Trimming removed 0 bases from V and 1 base from J, with 16 bases in between. CDR3 size: 17 residues. CDR3 region: CASSLGGAGELQETQYF. DNA of the CDR3: TGCGCCAGCAGCTTGGGAGGTGCAGGGGAACTCCAAGAGACCCAGTACTTC.

The chain employs TRBV7-8 and TRBJ2-1; 7 bases align to TRBD2. Trimming cost V 2 bases and J 2 bases; bases outside gene matches: 3. The CDR3 is 15 residues long. Germline assignment: CDR1 SGHVS and CDR2 FQNEAQ. CDR3 in DNA: TGTGCCAGCAGCTTAAATAGCGGGCCCTACAATGAGCAGTTCTTC. Protein sequence: CASSLNSGPYNEQFF.

The chain uses TRBV11-2 and TRBJ2-3; D may be TRBD1 (7 bases). V shed 1 base and J shed 2 bases, with 10 bases lying between them. Germline loops: CDR1 SGHAT, CDR2 FQNNGV. The CDR3 totals 15 residues. This CDR3 is CASSLGRGATDTQYF. The CDR3 DNA sequence: TGTGCCAGCAGCTTAGGCAGGGGGGCCACAGATACGCAGTATTTT. The full variable domain, in which reference TRBV11-2 and TRBJ2-3 provide the parts outside the CDR3, is EAGVAQSPRYKIIEKRQSVAFWCNPISGHATLYWYQQILGQGPKLLIQFQNNGVVDDSQLPKDRFSAERLKGVDSTLKIQPAKLEDSAVYLCASSLGRGATDTQYFGPGTRLTVL.

This chain links TRBV29-1 with TRBJ2-1; tentatively, D is TRBD1 or TRBD2 (5 bases each). Germline loops: CDR1 SQVTM, CDR2 ANQGSEA. Trimming removed 4 bases at V and 4 bases at J, with 11 bases between. This CDR3 has 13 amino acids. CDR3 nucleotides: TGCAGCGTTGTCGGGACGGGTTACAATGAGCAGTTCTTC. Residues: CSVVGTGYNEQFF.

V usage is TRBV5-1 and J usage is TRBJ1-3; D might be TRBD1 (5 bases). Germline V gene sequence: CDR1 SGHRS, CDR2 YFSETQ. CDR3 length: 14 residues. V was shortened by 7 bases and J by 0 bases, with 11 bases between the two germline ends. The DNA for the CDR3 is TGCGCCAGCGGGGCCGGGCTCTCTGGAAACACCATATATTTT. Translation gives CASGAGLSGNTIYF.

There are many counts of this clone. V and J are TRBV6-4 and TRBJ2-3, with TRBD2 matching 9 bases. Germline V gives CDR1 MRHNA, CDR2 SNTAGT. This CDR3 is built from 15 residues. The ends lost 4 bases at V and 0 bases at J; junction bases unmatched: 2. The CDR3 is CASSAGLASTDTQYF. The DNA for the CDR3 is TGTGCCAGCAGTGCAGGACTAGCGAGCACAGATACGCAGTATTTT.

V usage is TRBV11-2 and J usage is TRBJ2-7, with no clear D. The ends were cut back, 0 bases at V and 2 bases at J, with 8 bases in the middle. In germline, CDR1 is SGHAT, CDR2 FQNNGV. CDR3 length equals 14 residues. The CDR3, as DNA: TGTGCCAGCAGCTTAGATCATGCAGCCTACGAGCAGTACTTC. Amino acids: CASSLDHAAYEQYF.

V and J are TRBV2 and TRBJ2-3; D perhaps matches TRBD2 (7 bases). This CDR3 region has 15 residues. Germline V lookup: CDR1 SNHLY, CDR2 FYNNEI. V was trimmed by 8 bases and J by 5 bases, leaving 20 bases between them. Here the CDR3 reads CASRGGRGFRDTQYF. DNA of the CDR3: TGTGCCAGCCGAGGAGGGAGGGGGTTTCGAGATACGCAGTATTTT.

This clone has more than one count but fewer than ten. The rearrangement joins TRBV6-6 to TRBJ1-1; unclear D gene. The V gene's germline CDR1 is MNHNY and CDR2 SVGAGI (reference sequence). V lost 2 bases to trimming and J lost 0 bases, with 7 bases between them. The CDR3 runs to 14 residues. This CDR3 is CASSYGGMNTEAFF. CDR3 bases: TGTGCCAGCAGTTACGGCGGGATGAACACTGAAGCTTTCTTT.

The genes are TRBV19 and TRBJ2-3, with a possible D match to TRBD2 (6 bases). V dropped 3 bases and J dropped 4 bases, with 11 bases sitting between them. The CDR3 is made up of 14 amino acids. CDR1 and CDR2 from the germline V gene are LNHDA and SQIVND (reference sequence). The CDR3 reads CASSIQEGSDTQYF. The CDR3 bases are TGTGCCAGTAGTATCCAGGAGGGCTCAGATACGCAGTATTTT.

The chain links TRBV5-1 to TRBJ2-3; D possibly uses TRBD1 or TRBD2 (5 bases each). CDR3 length: 15 residues. V was clipped by 0 bases and J by 3 bases, with 11 bases between them. Germline assignment: CDR1 SGHRS and CDR2 YFSETQ. The CDR3 reads CASSLDRGATDTQYF. The CDR3 nucleotides read TGCGCCAGCAGCTTGGATCGGGGCGCAACAGATACGCAGTATTTT. Looking up the rest from reference TRBV5-1 and TRBJ2-3 gives the full variable domain: KAGVTQTPRYLIKTRGQQVTLSCSPISGHRSVSWYQQTPGQGLQFLFEYFSETQRNKGNFPGRFSGRQFSNSRSEMNVSTLELGDSALYLCASSLDRGATDTQYFGPGTRLTVL.

This clone appeared once. The chain has TRBV9 and TRBJ2-3; D possibly corresponds to TRBD2 (5 bases). The CDR3 is 16 residues long. The V end lost 0 bases, the J end lost 2 bases, and 13 bases lay between the germline ends. Germline V gene data show CDR1 as SGDLS and CDR2 as YYNGEE. CDR3 nucleotide sequence: TGTGCCAGCAGCGTAGGCGGCGGAGGAAACACAGATACGCAGTATTTT. Translated: CASSVGGGGNTDTQYF.